This T cell receptor beta chain was profiled in a study of blood T cell repertoires in COVID-19. Overall study context: There were acute and convalescent COVID-19 samples, and they came from the United States, Italy and Spain.

Grouping used clinical history reported by participants in a survey and questionnaire. Sequencing used immunoSEQ multiplex PCR; TCRdb keeps in-frame clones, though not all of them. The data show about 400,000 clones, roughly 88% seen once. A note on this clone: This CDR3 is also generated by other DNA sequences in the sample.

J gave up 5 bases and V 0 bases, and 0 bases lay outside the gene matches. Germline V gene sequence: CDR1 GTSNPN, CDR2 SVGIG (reference sequence). This CDR3 is 12 amino acids long. The receptor was isolated from a woman aged 40 to 55 with acute COVID-19. Sequencing was carried out using PBMCs or T cells enriched from blood (not recorded which). The rearrangement links TRBV30 to TRBJ2-5; 7 nucleotides line up with TRBD2. CDR3 coding DNA: TGTGCCTGGAGTGTACTAGCGGAGACCCAGTACTTC. As protein: CAWSVLAETQYF.